This TCR beta chain emerged from a study of Ad26.COV2.S vaccination and SARS-CoV-2 variants. V gave up 10 bases and J gave up 8 bases, with 23 bases separating them. From germline, CDR1 is MDHEN and CDR2 SYDVKM. The CDR3 contains 14 residues. Assay used: immunoSEQ multiplex PCR; TCRdb lists only in-frame clones, some missing. This table holds about 180,000 clones, around 85% found once. The V gene is TRBV28, the J gene TRBJ1-2, with unresolved D. Sequenced material: peripheral blood, taken after recovery from COVID-19. The source is a human donor who had recovered from COVID-19. The CDR3 DNA is TGTGCCAACAAACGGGCTTCGGGAGCAGGCGGCTACACCTTC. This codes for CANKRASGAGGYTF.